The clone carrying this TCR beta chain was counted only a few times. Assay used: immunoSEQ multiplex PCR; TCRdb lists only in-frame clones, some missing. The profile covers over 45,000 clones, with over 70% appearing a single time and under 4% taken by the ten largest. This record belongs to a study of pediatric ulcerative colitis. The rectum was sampled with one to two pinch biopsies at colonoscopy. The CDR3 has 14 amino acids. Looked up from germline, CDR1 is SEHNR and CDR2 is FQNEAQ (reference sequence). V was cut by 2 bases and J by 4 bases, with 11 bases left in between. The specimen was gut tissue. This rearrangement joins TRBV7-9 to TRBJ1-1; D is possibly TRBD1 (5 bases). This clonotype originated in a girl aged 5-17 years with moderate ulcerative colitis. The DNA of the CDR3 is TGTGCCAGCAGCTTACGGCAGGGCGCCACTGAAGCTTTCTTT. This codes for CASSLRQGATEAFF.